The next 24 T cell receptor beta chains were all read from a single sample in a study of blood T cell repertoires in COVID-19. Assay: immunoSEQ multiplex PCR; the TCRdb copy retains only in-frame clones and omits some. The sample has tens of thousands of clones; about three quarters are singletons. Sequences were obtained from peripheral blood. The receptors here all came from a human donor in a cohort sampled during active COVID-19.

The rearrangement uses TRBV27 and TRBJ2-4; 12 bases agree with TRBD2. Germline CDR1 MNHEY, CDR2 SMNVEV (reference sequence). The CDR3 contains 15 residues. Losses at the gene ends were 4 bases for V and 7 bases for J; bases not matched to a gene: 5. The CDR3 loop reads CASSSGLAGLNIQYF. The CDR3 coding sequence is TGTGCCAGCAGTTCAGGACTAGCGGGACTGAACATTCAGTACTTC.

V is TRBV7-2 and J is TRBJ2-7; TRBD2 is a possible D gene (6 bases). CDR1 is SGHTA, CDR2 FQGNSA, per germline. Deletions cut 7 bases from V and 3 bases from J, with 19 bases between. This CDR3 region has 15 residues. CDR3 region: CASTRSAGLNYEQYF. The CDR3 coding sequence is TGTGCCAGCACCCGTTCTGCGGGGCTCAACTACGAGCAGTACTTC.

The chain combines TRBV29-1 with TRBJ2-3, with D possibly matching TRBD2 (6 bases). CDR3 length: 15 amino acids. Deletions cut 5 bases from V and 6 bases from J, with 21 bases between. Germline CDR1 and CDR2: SQVTM and ANQGSEA. The CDR3: CSVLYLGGSFDTQYF. The CDR3 DNA reads TGCAGCGTTTTATACCTCGGGGGTAGCTTCGATACGCAGTATTTT.

The chain couples TRBV7-2 to TRBJ2-1, with a possible D match to TRBD1 (6 bases). Germline CDR1 and CDR2: SGHTA and FQGNSA. The V end was cut by 10 bases, the J end by 6 bases, with 19 bases between. The CDR3 has 14 residues. CDR3 sequence: CATRPRQVFNEQFF. The CDR3 nucleotides read TGTGCCACAAGACCGAGACAGGTATTCAATGAGCAGTTCTTC. Complete variable domain (other parts from reference TRBV7-2 and TRBJ2-1): GAGVSQSPSNKVTEKGKDVELRCDPISGHTALYWYRQSLGQGLEFLIYFQGNSAPDKSGLPSDRFSAERTGGSVSTLTIQRTQQEDSAVYLCATRPRQVFNEQFFGPGTRLTVL.

This clone was seen just once. The V and J genes are TRBV29-1 and TRBJ2-7; 9 nucleotides agree with TRBD1. The CDR3 contains 15 residues. Per germline, CDR1 SQVTM and CDR2 ANQGSEA. Germline trimming cut 1 base from V and 2 bases from J; bases unmatched to any gene: 6. The CDR3 nucleotides are TGCAGCGTTGAAGGGGGGACAGGGCTGGCCTACGAGCAGTACTTC. Amino acids: CSVEGGTGLAYEQYF.

This clone was seen more than once but under ten times. The J gene is TRBJ1-4, the V gene TRBV27; D gene ambiguous. This CDR3 region has 14 residues. V lost 4 bases, J lost 2 bases, and 8 bases lay in between. Germline loops: CDR1 MNHEY, CDR2 SMNVEV (reference sequence). CDR3 DNA sequence: TGTGCCAGCAGTTCGACATGGACTAATGAAAAACTGTTTTTT. Its protein product is CASSSTWTNEKLFF.

This chain joins TRBV5-1 and TRBJ1-6; 7 bases line up with TRBD1. The CDR3 is 13 amino acids. J gave up 9 bases and V 7 bases, and 7 bases lay outside the gene matches. Germline-derived CDR1 and CDR2 are SGHRS and YFSETQ. The CDR3 region has the DNA TGCGCCAGCCGTACAGCAGGGGGTTCACCCCTCCACTTT. Translating it yields CASRTAGGSPLHF. Together with reference TRBV5-1 and TRBJ1-6, the CDR3 gives the full variable domain: KAGVTQTPRYLIKTRGQQVTLSCSPISGHRSVSWYQQTPGQGLQFLFEYFSETQRNKGNFPGRFSGRQFSNSRSEMNVSTLELGDSALYLCASRTAGGSPLHFGNGTRLTVT.

The genes are TRBV15 and TRBJ1-5, with 7 nucleotides matching TRBD1. This CDR3 has 14 residues. Trimming cost V 4 bases and J 4 bases; bases outside gene matches: 4. CDR1 LNHNV and CDR2 YYDKDF come from the germline V gene (reference sequence). The CDR3 nucleotides are TGTGCCACCAGCAAAGTGGGACAGAATCAGCCCCAGCATTTT. Translating gives CATSKVGQNQPQHF. Complete variable domain (other parts from reference TRBV15 and TRBJ1-5): DAMVIQNPRYQVTQFGKPVTLSCSQTLNHNVMYWYQQKSSQAPKLLFHYYDKDFNNEADTPDNFQSRRPNTSFCFLDIRSPGLGDTAMYLCATSKVGQNQPQHFGDGTRLSIL.

The CDR3 DNA reads TGTGCCAGCAGCTTGGCCTCTAGTTCTCAGCCCCAGCATTTT. Translating it yields CASSLASSSQPQHF. The V gene is TRBV5-6, the J gene TRBJ1-5; D gene uncertain. The germline V and J ends were trimmed by 0 bases and 6 bases, with 10 bases remaining between them. Germline V gene lookup returns CDR1 SGHDT and CDR2 YYEEEE. This CDR3 comprises 14 residues. The complete variable domain, with remaining parts taken from reference TRBV5-6 and TRBJ1-5, reads DAGVTQSPTHLIKTRGQQVTLRCSPKSGHDTVSWYQQALGQGPQFIFQYYEEEERQRGNFPDRFSGHQFPNYSSELNVNALLLGDSALYLCASSLASSSQPQHFGDGTRLSIL.

The genes are TRBV19 and TRBJ1-6, with TRBD1 as a possible D gene (5 bases). The CDR3 spans 13 residues. Looked up from germline, CDR1 is LNHDA and CDR2 is SQIVND (reference sequence). V lost 9 bases, J lost 7 bases, and 13 bases lay in between. The CDR3 nucleotides read TGTGCCAGCGTGGGGACTGAGAATTCACCCCTCCACTTT. Translating it yields CASVGTENSPLHF.

This sequence joins TRBV3-1 (or the pseudogene TRBV3-2) and TRBJ1-2, with 7 bases identical to TRBD1. CDR1 is LGHDT and CDR2 is YNNKEL in the germline V gene (reference sequence). The CDR3 is 15 residues long. With V trimmed by 3 bases and J by 6 bases, 10 bases remained unmatched. CDR3 protein: CASSQETGAGNGYTF. In DNA form, the CDR3 reads TGTGCCAGCAGCCAGGAAACAGGGGCGGGAAATGGCTACACCTTC.

This chain joins TRBV28 and TRBJ2-7, with 10 bases aligning to TRBD1. This CDR3 has 13 amino acids. Per germline, CDR1 MDHEN and CDR2 SYDVKM. J lost 4 bases, V lost 8 bases, and 5 bases had no gene match. DNA of the CDR3: TGTGCCAGCTGGGGGACAGGGGCGTACGAGCAGTACTTC. This codes for CASWGTGAYEQYF.

The chain recombines TRBV11-2 with TRBJ2-1, with TRBD2 matching 10 bases. The CDR3 sequence is 13 residues long. V trimming: 3 bases; J trimming: 9 bases; junction bases outside the gene matches: 2. Germline V gives CDR1 SGHAT, CDR2 FQNNGV. CDR3 in DNA: TGTGCCAGCAGCTTTTTAGCGGGAGGTGAGCAGTTCTTC. Residues: CASSFLAGGEQFF.

The chain has TRBV7-8 and TRBJ2-1, with TRBD2 identical over 8 bases. This CDR3 has 16 residues. Germline CDR1 is SGHVS and CDR2 is FQNEAQ. The junction had 14 bases not matched to a gene; V was cut back by 4 bases and J by 9 bases. The CDR3 DNA is TGTGCCAGCAGCTCCCGTTCCGGGAGGGCCGCGTTTGAGCAGTTCTTC. This codes for CASSSRSGRAAFEQFF.

CDR3 in DNA: TGTGCCAGCAAAACTCCCGGGTCGTCAACTAATGAAAAACTGTTTTTT. Protein product: CASKTPGSSTNEKLFF. The chain carries TRBV27 and TRBJ1-4; D remains unclear. This CDR3 is 16 amino acids long. Deletions cut 7 bases from V and 0 bases from J, with 15 bases between. Germline V gene data show CDR1 as MNHEY and CDR2 as SMNVEV (reference sequence).

V and J are TRBV5-1 and TRBJ2-1, with 9 positions matching TRBD2. The CDR3 consists of 15 residues. CDR1 is SGHRS, CDR2 YFSETQ, per germline. J was trimmed by 2 bases and V by 2 bases; bases with no gene match: 2. In DNA, the CDR3 is TGCGCCAGCAGCTTCCTAGCGGGGACCTACAATGAGCAGTTCTTC. Its protein product is CASSFLAGTYNEQFF.

The V and J genes are TRBV6-5 and TRBJ2-7; a possible D gene is TRBD1 (7 bases). Germline V gives CDR1 MNHEY, CDR2 SVGAGI. V lost 7 bases, J lost 3 bases, and 19 bases lay in between. The CDR3 has 15 residues. The CDR3 coding sequence is TGTGCCAGCACTCCGTTGGGCGGGACAGTCTACGAGCAGTACTTC. This gives the protein CASTPLGGTVYEQYF.

This clone has more than one count but fewer than ten. The rearrangement joins TRBV19 to TRBJ2-3; D might be TRBD2 (6 bases). Germline values: CDR1 LNHDA, CDR2 SQIVND (reference sequence). The CDR3 has 16 residues. V dropped 1 base and J dropped 6 bases, with 17 bases sitting between them. For the CDR3, the DNA is TGTGCCAGTAGTATAGGGAGCGGACTACCTTCGGATACGCAGTATTTT. Its translation is CASSIGSGLPSDTQYF.

The J gene is TRBJ2-3, the V gene TRBV19, with 8 bases fitting TRBD1. CDR3 length: 14 residues. Germline V gene lookup returns CDR1 LNHDA and CDR2 SQIVND (reference sequence). Unmatched junction bases numbered 4, after V lost 8 bases and J lost 0 bases. The CDR3 spells CASSRQGSTDTQYF. The CDR3 coding sequence is TGTGCCAGTTCGCGACAGGGGAGCACAGATACGCAGTATTTT. Full variable domain (rest looked up from reference TRBV19 and TRBJ2-3): DGGITQSPKYLFRKEGQNVTLSCEQNLNHDAMYWYRQDPGQGLRLIYYSQIVNDFQKGDIAEGYSVSREKKESFPLTVTSAQKNPTAFYLCASSRQGSTDTQYFGPGTRLTVL.

The CDR3 DNA is TGTGCCAGCAGCTTAGGGCTCTTGGGACAGCCAACTTACGAGCAGTACTTC. Translation: CASSLGLLGQPTYEQYF. This chain uses TRBV7-9 with TRBJ2-7, with 7 positions matching TRBD1. J was trimmed by 4 bases and V by 1 base; bases with no gene match: 13. Germline V gene data show CDR1 as SEHNR and CDR2 as FQNEAQ (reference sequence). The CDR3 length is 17 residues.

This chain links TRBV27 with TRBJ2-7; 9 bases line up with TRBD1. The germline gives CDR1 MNHEY, CDR2 SMNVEV (reference sequence). The trim removed 7 bases at V and 5 bases at J, leaving 9 bases unmatched. The CDR3 sequence is 14 residues long. The CDR3 loop reads CASMFRDRAHEQYF. DNA of the CDR3: TGTGCCAGCATGTTCCGGGACAGGGCCCACGAGCAGTACTTC.

The chain links TRBV2 to TRBJ1-1; 7 bases are a match to TRBD1. The CDR3 covers 14 residues. Germline V gene data show CDR1 as SNHLY and CDR2 as FYNNEI. The junction had 4 bases not matched to a gene; V was cut back by 6 bases and J by 0 bases. CDR3 residues: CASRGGQLNTEAFF. CDR3 bases: TGTGCCAGCAGGGGGGGACAGTTGAACACTGAAGCTTTCTTT.

In this sample, this clone turned up a few times. Its ends do not fully match the called genes, so a read error is possible. The gene calls are TRBV7-7 and TRBJ2-2, with 7 bases fitting TRBD2. Germline V gives CDR1 SSHAT, CDR2 FNYEAQ (reference sequence). The CDR3 spans 14 residues. The CDR3 nucleotides are TGTGCTAGCAGCTTAAGGGAGGGAACCGGGGAGCTGTTTTTT. This codes for CASSLREGTGELFF.

The chain joins TRBV28 to TRBJ2-1; 8 bases are shared with TRBD2. The V gene's germline CDR1 is MDHEN and CDR2 SYDVKM. With 3 bases clipped from V and 1 base from J, the junction kept 11 bases outside the gene matches. There are 18 residues in the CDR3. The CDR3 is CASSFQSEREISYNEQFF. The CDR3 DNA reads TGTGCCAGCAGTTTTCAATCTGAGCGGGAGATATCCTACAATGAGCAGTTCTTC.